These 18 T cell receptor beta chains were sequenced from one sample in a study of OX40 agonist ivuxolimab in advanced cancers. Libraries were built with the immunoSEQ multiplex PCR assay. This immuneACCESS table, as held by TCRdb, lists in-frame sequences with V and J called but not all clones. Of the missing ones, under half trace to an unresolved V gene in checked studies; the others have no known cause. The sample table contains about 100,000 clones; only one count was recorded for about nine tenths of them. The leading ten clones occupy 0.31% of the sample. The sequencing used CD4+ or CD8+ T cells sorted from blood, collected in a trial of the OX40 agonist ivuxolimab. The source is an adult with an advanced solid tumor such as melanoma, head and neck, liver or kidney cancer.

J is TRBJ2-7 and V is TRBV7-9; 8 bases fit TRBD2. The CDR3 runs to 13 residues. Looked up from germline, CDR1 is SEHNR and CDR2 is FQNEAQ (reference sequence). V lost 5 bases and J lost 5; bases outside the gene matches: 5. As DNA, the CDR3 is TGTGCCAGCAGCCGGGGGGGTAGCCACGAGCAGTACTTC. The encoded protein is CASSRGGSHEQYF.

The rearrangement joins TRBV19 to TRBJ2-1; no clear D. There are 12 residues in the CDR3. Trimming left V 5 bases short and J 5 bases short, with 7 bases between. Germline CDR1 reads LNHDA; CDR2 reads SQIVND (reference sequence). The CDR3 region has the DNA TGTGCCAGTAGTCCTTCACACAATGAGCAGTTCTTC. It codes for CASSPSHNEQFF.

The chain couples TRBV9 to TRBJ2-2; the match to TRBD2 covers 7 bases. Germline CDR1 is SGDLS and CDR2 is YYNGEE. This CDR3 has 15 residues. V was clipped by 3 bases and J by 0 bases; unmatched bases: 2. For the CDR3, the DNA is TGTGCCAGCAGCGAGAGCGGGGCGAACACCGGGGAGCTGTTTTTT. Its protein product is CASSESGANTGELFF.

The chain joins TRBV15 to TRBJ2-1, with TRBD2 matching 8 bases. V gave up 2 bases and J gave up 0 bases; unmatched junction bases: 6. The length of the CDR3 is 17 residues. From germline, CDR1 is LNHNV and CDR2 YYDKDF (reference sequence). The CDR3: CATSRSTSAGSYNEQFF. Written as DNA, the CDR3 is TGTGCCACCAGCAGATCGACTAGCGCCGGCTCCTACAATGAGCAGTTCTTC. The whole variable domain, filled in from reference TRBV15 and TRBJ2-1, reads DAMVIQNPRYQVTQFGKPVTLSCSQTLNHNVMYWYQQKSSQAPKLLFHYYDKDFNNEADTPDNFQSRRPNTSFCFLDIRSPGLGDTAMYLCATSRSTSAGSYNEQFFGPGTRLTVL.

V and J are TRBV18 and TRBJ2-7; D might be TRBD2 (6 bases). The CDR3 has 14 residues. Per the germline V gene, CDR1 is KGHSH and CDR2 is LQKENI. Trimming cost V 3 bases and J 6 bases, with 15 bases left between them. The CDR3, as DNA: TGTGCCAGCTCACCGCTGGGCAGGGAGGCCGAGCAGTACTTC. It translates to CASSPLGREAEQYF.

The chain combines TRBV9 with TRBJ2-3; D might be TRBD2 (6 bases). This CDR3 is built from 14 residues. Trimming removed 3 bases at V and 1 base at J, with 9 bases between. Germline V gene data show CDR1 as SGDLS and CDR2 as YYNGEE. CDR3 protein: CASSAGLGTDTQYF. In DNA form, the CDR3 reads TGTGCCAGCAGCGCGGGACTCGGCACAGATACGCAGTATTTT.

This rearrangement joins TRBV6-5 to TRBJ1-6; 7 bases match TRBD1. The CDR3 contains 15 residues. CDR1 and CDR2 (germline): MNHEY, SVGAGI. Unmatched junction bases numbered 8, after V lost 4 bases and J lost 8 bases. The CDR3 reads CASSSETGRYSPLHF. In DNA, the CDR3 is TGTGCCAGCAGTTCCGAGACAGGGAGGTATTCACCCCTCCACTTT.

The V call is TRBV6-1, the J call TRBJ1-1, with a tentative D call TRBD1 (5 bases). This CDR3 comprises 16 residues. Trimming stripped 3 bases from V and 4 bases from J, with 18 bases between. Looked up from germline, CDR1 is MNHNS and CDR2 is SASEGT. The CDR3 DNA follows: TGTGCCAGCAGTGATGAATCTGAGGGGAGGGGCACTGAAGCTTTCTTT. Its protein is CASSDESEGRGTEAFF.

The chain combines TRBV29-1 with TRBJ2-5, with D maybe TRBD2 (5 bases). The CDR3 runs 12 residues. V was pared by 5 bases and J by 5 bases, with 12 bases between. CDR1 and CDR2 from the germline V gene are SQVTM and ANQGSEA. The CDR3 coding sequence is TGCAGCGTTTCGAGGGTTAAGGAGACCCAGTACTTC. The encoded protein is CSVSRVKETQYF.

Only a few counts were recorded for this clone. This chain uses TRBV6-6 with TRBJ2-7; 9 positions agree with TRBD1. Looked up from germline, CDR1 is MNHNY and CDR2 is SVGAGI (reference sequence). The junction had 6 bases not matched to a gene; V was cut back by 6 bases and J by 6 bases. The length of the CDR3 is 13 residues. The DNA for the CDR3 is TGTGCCAGCAGCCCCGGGACAGGGTTCGAGCAGTACTTC. Encoded protein: CASSPGTGFEQYF.

The chain recombines TRBV18 with TRBJ2-5; D possibly uses TRBD1 or TRBD2 (5 bases each). TRBJ2-7 explains the end of the DNA better; the J call may be wrong. The germline CDR1 and CDR2 sequences are KGHSH and LQKENI. CDR3 size: 13 residues. The CDR3 reads CASSTGTTVEQYF. The CDR3 nucleotides read TGTGCCAGCTCTACCGGGACGACGGTCGAGCAGTACTTC.

The rearrangement joins TRBV12-2 to TRBJ2-7; the table's TRBD2 call for D was not verified on the DNA. TRBV12-2 is described as a pseudogene. This CDR3 is 15 amino acids long. The CDR3 sequence is CASRPGGGGEDERYF. CDR3 nucleotide sequence: TGTGCAAGTCGCCCCGGTGGGGGGGGTGAGGACGAGCGGTACTTC.

This chain joins TRBV18 and TRBJ1-2, with 8 bases aligning to TRBD1. V was pared by 2 bases and J by 8 bases, with 7 bases of the junction left unmatched. Germline values: CDR1 KGHSH, CDR2 LQKENI. The CDR3 runs to 14 residues. In DNA form, the CDR3 reads TGTGCCAGCTCACCATTGGACAGGGCTTTAGGCTACACCTTC. This translates into CASSPLDRALGYTF.

The rearrangement uses TRBV14 and TRBJ2-1; 7 bases are a match to TRBD1. Germline V gene sequence: CDR1 SGHDN, CDR2 FVKESK. J was trimmed by 2 bases and V by 5 bases; bases with no gene match: 12. This CDR3 spans 17 amino acids. The DNA of the CDR3 is TGTGCCAGCAGCAGAATGACAGGGTACACGACCTACAATGAGCAGTTCTTC. Translated: CASSRMTGYTTYNEQFF.

V and J are TRBV5-4 and TRBJ1-5, with unresolved D. Trimming shortened V by 4 bases and J by 3 bases, and 5 bases separated the two germline ends. The CDR3 runs to 12 residues. Germline V gene lookup returns CDR1 SGHNT and CDR2 YYREEE (reference sequence). The CDR3 DNA reads TGTGCCAGCAGCCTTGACAATCAGCCCCAGCATTTT. It yields the protein CASSLDNQPQHF.

The V gene is TRBV18, the J gene TRBJ1-1; D uncertain. The CDR3 has 13 residues. V was cut by 1 base and J by 5 bases, with 8 bases left in between. The V gene's germline CDR1 is KGHSH and CDR2 LQKENI. DNA for the CDR3: TGTGCCAGCTCACCACAGGGTCGGACTGAAGCTTTCTTT. Translated, it gives CASSPQGRTEAFF.

This chain uses TRBV5-1 with TRBJ2-3; TRBD1 aligns across 8 bases. This CDR3 region has 15 residues. The trim removed 5 bases at V and 4 bases at J, leaving 9 bases unmatched. The germline V gene encodes CDR1 SGHRS and CDR2 YFSETQ. The CDR3 sequence: CASSSLGQDSDTQYF. The CDR3 nucleotides are TGCGCCAGCAGTTCGCTGGGACAGGACTCAGATACGCAGTATTTT.

The chain is built from TRBV19 and TRBJ2-6, with TRBD2 as a possible D gene (7 bases). Trimming stripped 4 bases from V and 1 base from J, with 26 bases between. This CDR3 is built from 21 residues. CDR1 and CDR2 from the germline V gene are LNHDA and SQIVND (reference sequence). The CDR3 is CASSTRQLQGGYLSGANVLTF. The CDR3 nucleotides read TGTGCCAGTAGTACCCGCCAACTACAGGGAGGGTATCTATCTGGGGCCAACGTCCTGACTTTC.